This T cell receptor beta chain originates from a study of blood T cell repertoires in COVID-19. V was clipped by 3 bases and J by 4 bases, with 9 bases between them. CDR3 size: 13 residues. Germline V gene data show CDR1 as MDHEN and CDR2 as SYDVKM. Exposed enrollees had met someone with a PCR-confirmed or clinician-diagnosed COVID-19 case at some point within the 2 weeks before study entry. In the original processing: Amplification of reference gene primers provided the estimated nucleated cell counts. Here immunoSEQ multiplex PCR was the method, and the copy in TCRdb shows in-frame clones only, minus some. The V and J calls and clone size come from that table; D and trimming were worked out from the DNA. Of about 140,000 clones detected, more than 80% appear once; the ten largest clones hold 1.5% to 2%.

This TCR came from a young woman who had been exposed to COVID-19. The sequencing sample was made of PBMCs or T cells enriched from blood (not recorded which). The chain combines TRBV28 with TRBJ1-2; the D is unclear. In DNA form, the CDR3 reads TGTGCCAGCAGTTTCAGTCTTACCTATGGCTACACCTTC. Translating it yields CASSFSLTYGYTF.